This TCR beta chain was documented in a study of T cell repertoires in cytomegalovirus infection. Study as a whole: It can be stated that public TCR beta signatures indicated CMV infection as well as a matching HLA type.

This clonotype was counted ten times or more. Its specificity is not known. This CDR3 comprises 15 residues. The V and J ends lost 7 bases and 5 bases, in that order; junction bases with no gene match: 11. Study-wide points: CMV-specific HLA-C-restricted TCR beta clonotypes dominated the ex vivo response. Identification of carriers of CMV plus the relevant HLA was achieved through cumulative public TCR beta family frequency.

Using its own MiXCR run on the reads, TCRdb lists one record per CDR3 protein. In the table there are approximately 990,000 distinct CDR3 sequences, roughly a third of which are singletons. The TCR originated in a human donor in good health (CMV status not recorded). Some clones in this sample may be carry-over from other donors' samples. Specimen: cultured CD8+ T cells from PBMCs, collected from culture after CMV antigen stimulation. This chain joins TRBV12-3 or TRBV12-4 and TRBJ2-3, with TRBD2 matching 8 bases. CDR3: CASTPSGGAIDTQYF. CDR3 sequence (DNA): TGTGCCAGCACCCCCTCCGGGGGGGCCATAGATACGCAGTATTTT.